One sample yielded the 10 T cell receptor beta chains listed below, sequenced in a study of T cells in Graves' hyperthyroidism and ophthalmopathy. Amplification targeted TCR beta CDR3 regions from RNA transcripts. The study used the HTBI primer set for a first-round RT-PCR of the TCR CDR3. TCRdb re-called the multiplex PCR reads with MiXCR, one entry per CDR3 protein. The sample has fewer than 900,000 distinct CDR3 sequences, 16% seen once; the top ten hold about 8.4%. Sequencing input: blood. Source of these receptors: a man aged 18-30 years with Graves' hyperthyroidism.

This clonotype was counted a few times. V gene TRBV20-1 combines with J gene TRBJ2-1; perhaps D is TRBD1 or TRBD2 (5 bases each). Germline assignment: CDR1 DFQATT and CDR2 SNEGSKA (reference sequence). The CDR3 totals 15 residues. V was clipped by 5 bases and J by 1 base, with 15 bases between them. The CDR3 region is CSAGGADDSYNEQFF. The DNA for the CDR3 is TGCAGTGCTGGGGGAGCGGACGATTCCTACAATGAGCAGTTCTTC.

At least ten counts were recorded for this clonotype. J is TRBJ1-2 and V is TRBV12-3 or TRBV12-4; D gene unclear. CDR3 length: 13 amino acids. Trimming removed 0 bases from V and 8 bases from J, with 10 bases in between. The CDR3 DNA reads TGTGCCAGCAGTTTAGCCCGCGGACTCGGCTACACCTTC. It is translated as CASSLARGLGYTF.

This clonotype was seen more than once but under ten times. V usage is TRBV5-6 and J usage is TRBJ1-5; the D gene is possibly TRBD1 (6 bases). Per the germline V gene, CDR1 is SGHDT and CDR2 is YYEEEE. The CDR3 runs to 16 residues. Trimming removed 4 bases from V and 5 bases from J, with 19 bases in between. CDR3 sequence reads: CASSLLTGGGDQPQHF. The CDR3, as DNA: TGTGCCAGCAGCCTCTTAACAGGAGGGGGGGATCAGCCCCAGCATTTT.

This clonotype was picked up a small number of times. This rearrangement joins TRBV9 to TRBJ2-3, with D maybe TRBD2 (5 bases). The V gene lost 4 bases and the J gene lost 2 bases, with 14 bases spanning the gap. CDR3 length: 15 residues. Germline-derived CDR1 and CDR2 are SGDLS and YYNGEE. CDR3 nucleotides: TGTGCCAGCAGCCGGGGTAGCGATTTCACAGATACGCAGTATTTT. It specifies CASSRGSDFTDTQYF.

In this sample, this clonotype turned up a few times. The rearrangement joins TRBV20-1 to TRBJ2-1; no clear D gene. The CDR3 extends over 13 amino acids. Germline lookup yields CDR1 DFQATT and CDR2 SNEGSKA (reference sequence). Deletions cut 1 base from V and 7 bases from J, with 11 bases between. The DNA of the CDR3 is TGCAGTGCTAGAGTGGGCGGTCGGAATGAGCAGTTCTTC. It is translated as CSARVGGRNEQFF.

In this sample, this clonotype turned up many times. The CDR3 region has the DNA TGTGCCAGCAGGCGATTCGGACTTATTAAACTCCTGAACACTGAAGCTTTCTTT. Translation: CASRRFGLIKLLNTEAFF. This chain uses TRBV28 with TRBJ1-1; D unresolved. The CDR3 runs to 18 residues. Between the trimmed V and J ends, which lost 6 bases and 0 bases, there was a span of 23 bases. CDR1 MDHEN and CDR2 SYDVKM come from the germline V gene.

The sample holds many counts of this clonotype. The CDR3, as DNA: TGTGCCAGCAGTTCGGGCCACCGAGAGACCCAGTACTTC. It translates to CASSSGHRETQYF. V and J are TRBV12-3 or TRBV12-4 and TRBJ2-5, with D uncertain. The CDR3 is made up of 13 amino acids. Trimming cost V 4 bases and J 4 bases, with 10 bases left between them.

The table lists this clonotype with many counts. V and J are TRBV28 and TRBJ2-7, with 9 bases aligning to TRBD2. CDR3 size: 15 residues. The germline CDR1 and CDR2 sequences are MDHEN and SYDVKM. The V gene end was trimmed by 3 bases and the J gene end by 5 bases; junction bases not matched to a gene: 8. The CDR3 reads CASSFGSGSIHEQYF. The CDR3 DNA sequence: TGTGCCAGCAGTTTTGGTAGCGGGAGCATCCACGAGCAGTACTTC. The entire variable domain, with the rest obtained from reference TRBV28 and TRBJ2-7, is as follows: DVKVTQSSRYLVKRTGEKVFLECVQDMDHENMFWYRQDPGLGLRLIYFSYDVKMKEKGDIPEGYSVSREKKERFSLILESASTNQTSMYLCASSFGSGSIHEQYFGPGTRLTVT.

This chain uses TRBV12-5 with TRBJ1-1; D not certain. V shed 5 bases and J shed 7 bases, with 11 bases lying between them. This CDR3 is built from 12 residues. Germline CDR1 and CDR2: LGHNT and FRNRAP. The CDR3 spells CASGPPGLEAFF. The CDR3 DNA reads as TGTGCTAGTGGTCCTCCAGGACTTGAAGCTTTCTTT.

This clonotype has at least ten counts. The V and J genes are TRBV6-1 and TRBJ2-5, with D perhaps TRBD1 or TRBD2 (5 bases each). Trimming pared 4 bases from V and 7 bases from J, leaving 16 bases between. Germline loops: CDR1 MNHNS, CDR2 SASEGT. CDR3 length: 14 amino acids. This CDR3 is CASSGRDAGRTQYF. CDR3 nucleotides: TGTGCCAGCAGTGGCCGGGACGCAGGGCGGACCCAGTACTTC.